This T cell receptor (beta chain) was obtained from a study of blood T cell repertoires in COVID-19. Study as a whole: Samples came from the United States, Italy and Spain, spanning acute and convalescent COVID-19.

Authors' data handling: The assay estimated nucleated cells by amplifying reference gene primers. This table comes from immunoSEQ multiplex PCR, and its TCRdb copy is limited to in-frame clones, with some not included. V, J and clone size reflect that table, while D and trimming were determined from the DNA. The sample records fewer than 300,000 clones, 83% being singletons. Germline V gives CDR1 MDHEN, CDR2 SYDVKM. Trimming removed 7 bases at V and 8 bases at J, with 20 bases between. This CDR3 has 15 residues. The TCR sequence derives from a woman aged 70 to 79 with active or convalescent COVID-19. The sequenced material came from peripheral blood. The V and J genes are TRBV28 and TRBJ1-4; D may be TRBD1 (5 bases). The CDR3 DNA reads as TGTGCCAGCAATGATATCGGACAAAACGAAGAAAAACTGTTTTTT. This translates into CASNDIGQNEEKLFF.